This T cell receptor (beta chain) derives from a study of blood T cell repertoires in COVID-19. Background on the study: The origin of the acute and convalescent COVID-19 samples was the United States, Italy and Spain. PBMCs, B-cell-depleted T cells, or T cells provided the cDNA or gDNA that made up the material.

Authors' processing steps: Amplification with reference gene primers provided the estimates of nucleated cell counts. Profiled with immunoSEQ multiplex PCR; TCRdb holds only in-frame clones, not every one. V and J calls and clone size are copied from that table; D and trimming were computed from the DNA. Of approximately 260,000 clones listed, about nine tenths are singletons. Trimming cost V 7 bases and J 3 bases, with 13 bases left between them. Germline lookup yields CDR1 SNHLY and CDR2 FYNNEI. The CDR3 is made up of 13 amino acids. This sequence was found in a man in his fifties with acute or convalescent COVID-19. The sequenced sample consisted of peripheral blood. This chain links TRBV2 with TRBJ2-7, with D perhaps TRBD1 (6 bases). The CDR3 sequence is CASNREVIYEQYF. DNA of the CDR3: TGTGCCAGCAACAGGGAAGTAATCTACGAGCAGTACTTC.